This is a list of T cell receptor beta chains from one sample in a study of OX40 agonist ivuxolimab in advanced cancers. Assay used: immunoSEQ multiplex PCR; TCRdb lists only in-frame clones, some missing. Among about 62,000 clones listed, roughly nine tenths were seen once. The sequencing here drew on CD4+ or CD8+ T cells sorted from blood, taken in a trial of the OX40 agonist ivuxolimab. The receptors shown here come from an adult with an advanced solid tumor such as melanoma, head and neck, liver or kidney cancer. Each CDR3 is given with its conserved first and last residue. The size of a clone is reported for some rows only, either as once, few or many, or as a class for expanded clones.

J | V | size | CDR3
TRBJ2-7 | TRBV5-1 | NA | CASSSPGQGAYEQYF
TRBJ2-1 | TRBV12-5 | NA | CASGFGLAGGHLF
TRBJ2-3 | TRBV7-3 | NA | CASSPGGQRGYTDTQYF
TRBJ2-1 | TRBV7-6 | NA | CASSRRHEQFF
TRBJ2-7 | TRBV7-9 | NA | CASSSRDRVDGEQYF
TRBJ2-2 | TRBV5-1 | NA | CASSTGAADTGELFF
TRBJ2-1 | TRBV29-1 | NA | CSAGWGGSSYNEQFF
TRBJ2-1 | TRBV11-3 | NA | CASSLDSDPLYEQFF
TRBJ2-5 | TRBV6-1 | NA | CASSDRRGEETQYF
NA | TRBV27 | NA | CASSLDGVGSYEQYF
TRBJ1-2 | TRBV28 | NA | CASSLAETVYGYTF
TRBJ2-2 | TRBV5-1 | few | CASQPGYQGGTGELFF
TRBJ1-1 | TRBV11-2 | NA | CASTSRSTEAFF
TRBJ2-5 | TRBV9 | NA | CASSRDRGQETQYF
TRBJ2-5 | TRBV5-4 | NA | CASSPTGTKGETQYF
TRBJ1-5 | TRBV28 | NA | CASSLGRWGNQPQHF
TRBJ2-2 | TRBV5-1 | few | CASSSQLGGAGELFF
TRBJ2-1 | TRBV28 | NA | CASRPDRVKSYNEQFF
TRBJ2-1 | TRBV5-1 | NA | CASSPGTSGRAYNEQFF
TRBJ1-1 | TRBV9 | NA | CASSVPDGTWNAEAFF
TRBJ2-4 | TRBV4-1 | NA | CASSQDYALAKNIQYF
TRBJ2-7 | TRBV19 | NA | CASSRGTGFGGSYEQYF
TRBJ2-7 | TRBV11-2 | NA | CASSQDEKYYEQYF
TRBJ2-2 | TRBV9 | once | CASSVGNSGSGELFF
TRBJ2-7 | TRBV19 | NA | CASSPPGQKSTGQYF
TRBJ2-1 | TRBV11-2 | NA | CASSSGLFSYNEQFF
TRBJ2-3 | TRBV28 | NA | CASSPGRATQYF
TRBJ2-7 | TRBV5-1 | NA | CASSLQGIGNEQYF
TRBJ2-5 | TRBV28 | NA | CASRKGGEESQYF
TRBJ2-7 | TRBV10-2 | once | CASSEGPYEQYF
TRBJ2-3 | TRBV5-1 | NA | CASSLDKSTDTQYF
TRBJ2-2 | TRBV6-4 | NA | CAAAMGTSELFF
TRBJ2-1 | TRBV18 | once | CASSPRGGSYNEQFF
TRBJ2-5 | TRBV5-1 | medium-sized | CASSESQETQYF
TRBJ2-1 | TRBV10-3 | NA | CAISVSGTSGTGYNEQFF
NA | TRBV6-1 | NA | CASSERGGASGVTGNEQYF
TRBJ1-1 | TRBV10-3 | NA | CAISEGTGANTEAFF
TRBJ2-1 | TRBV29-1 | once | CSVEGWAGAYNEQFF
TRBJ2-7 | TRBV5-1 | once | CASSGLAGGPNEQYF
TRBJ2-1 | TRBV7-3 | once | CASSRQGAGVDEQFF
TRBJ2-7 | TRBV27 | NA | CASRETVTVTYEQYF
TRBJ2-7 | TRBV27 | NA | CASSSPSRDTTYEQYF